The text below deals with one T cell receptor beta chain. Additional DNA sequences in this sample encode the identical CDR3. This specimen comes from a study of blood T cell repertoires in COVID-19. Study-wide background: Collection of acute and convalescent COVID-19 samples took place in the United States, Italy and Spain. The analysed material was cDNA or gDNA that came from T cells, B-cell-depleted T cells, or PBMCs.

The V gene's germline CDR1 is KGHSH and CDR2 LQKENI. This CDR3 region has 13 residues. Unmatched junction bases numbered 3, after V lost 6 bases and J lost 2 bases. Per the original data handling: How many nucleated cells were present was estimated from reference gene primer amplification. Produced via immunoSEQ multiplex PCR; TCRdb's table is partial and in-frame only. That table gives V, J and clone size, and the DNA gave D and trimming. The sample lists roughly 130,000 clones, 80% to 85% occurring once. The chain links TRBV18 to TRBJ1-2; 7 positions match TRBD1. The sample was peripheral blood. This TCR came from a woman aged 25 to 45 who had recovered from COVID-19. This CDR3 reads CASSSGQNYGYTF. The CDR3 DNA is TGTGCCAGCTCGTCGGGACAGAACTATGGCTACACCTTC.